The source of this TCR beta chain is a study of cytomegalovirus exposure and HLA in healthy donors. Study-level points and caveats: A later analysis found TCR association rates differed by HLA locus, highest for DRB1 and lowest for HLA-C. Per published reports, the classifier diagnosed cytomegalovirus status with high specificity and sensitivity. According to a later analysis, most TCR beta chains associated with CMV appeared HLA-restricted.

Trimming removed 4 bases from V and 4 bases from J; junction bases left unmatched: 5. Germline CDR1 reads SGHDN; CDR2 reads FVKESK. The CDR3 consists of 15 residues. Both 60 Vbeta primers and 13 Jbeta primers went into the PCR. Produced via immunoSEQ multiplex PCR; TCRdb's table is partial and in-frame only. The sample has 65,000 to 90,000 clones; 76% are singletons. A note on this clone: Its antigen is currently unknown.

The sequence came from a man aged 35-49 years in good health and CMV-seronegative. Sequencing was carried out using PBMCs. The J gene is TRBJ2-1, the V gene TRBV14, with TRBD2 identical over 9 bases. CDR3 loop: CASSLETSGYNEQFF. The DNA of the CDR3 is TGTGCCAGCAGCCTAGAGACTAGCGGATACAATGAGCAGTTCTTC. The full variable domain, completed using reference TRBV14 and TRBJ2-1, is EAGVTQFPSHSVIEKGQTVTLRCDPISGHDNLYWYRRVMGKEIKFLLHFVKESKQDESGMPNNRFLAERTGGTYSTLKVQPAELEDSGVYFCASSLETSGYNEQFFGPGTRLTVL.